This TCR beta chain was sequenced during a study of beta chain features in type 1 diabetes. Via CD45RO/CCR7/CD25/CD127/CD95/CD27, cells of the CD4+ naive, central memory, regulatory and stem cell-like memory subsets were sorted. The study reverse transcribed the entire isolated RNA, so it sequenced expressed TCRB transcripts. Naive, central memory and regulatory T cell samples yielded about 4 million reads on average. TCRdb's copy holds only in-frame clones and misses some; the assay was immunoSEQ multiplex PCR. The sample holds approximately 150,000 clones, 10% to 15% seen once. As concerns this clone: Its antigen is unknown.

General study findings and limits: Shorter templates might be favored by PCR, equally in patients and controls. Junctions at VDJ sites from type 1 diabetes patients had fewer insertions and more deletions. All four CD4+ subsets of Type 1 diabetes patients contained TCRB CDR3s that were moderately but significantly shorter.

The V gene lost 1 base and the J gene lost 3 bases, with 8 bases spanning the gap. The CDR3 is 14 amino acids. Germline values: CDR1 WSHSY, CDR2 SAAADI. The chain couples TRBV10-2 to TRBJ2-3; unclear D gene. Sequencing input: central memory CD4+ T cells from blood. The clonotype comes from a man younger than 30 with type 1 diabetes. The DNA of the CDR3 is TGCGCCAGCAGTGAGTATATTGTGACAGATACGCAGTATTTT. It translates to CASSEYIVTDTQYF.